Below, one TCR beta chain is given with its context. Profiling relied on immunoSEQ multiplex PCR, and the TCRdb table lists in-frame clones only, not all of them. Of 450,000 to 650,000 clones listed, 70% to 80% were seen once; the top ten hold roughly 0.013%. This sample is drawn from a study of shared T cell receptors in the human thymus. This CDR3 contains 17 residues. The same sample was also studied in work on human thymus T cells. Per that study: Thymus tissue for the work was resected from patients undergoing corrective heart surgery. It looked as if thymic and blood repertoires used V and J genes in a biased way. Related research has reported that thymic repertoires overlap highly among unrelated individuals.

This rearrangement joins TRBV21-1 to TRBJ1-5; the table's TRBD1 call for D was not verified on the DNA. TRBV21-1 is tagged as a pseudogene. Sequencing was done on a sample of thymocytes. The TCR originated in a boy younger than two with a congenital heart defect. This CDR3 reads CASSKVGPGQGDQPQHF. The CDR3 DNA reads TGTGCCAGCAGCAAAGTTGGGCCGGGACAGGGGGATCAGCCCCAGCATTTT.